This is a list of T cell receptor beta chains from one sample in a study of beta chain features in type 1 diabetes. TCRdb keeps only in-frame clones here, not all; method: immunoSEQ multiplex PCR. This table has around 280,000 clones, approximately 8.1% appearing once. Sequencing was done on a sample of central memory CD4+ T cells from blood. The receptors come from a woman aged 18 to 35 in good health. Each CDR3 is given with its conserved first and last residue. D genes are given only for firm matches. Clone size is stated in some rows and not others, as once, few, many or a class when expanded.

CDR3: CAWSRQTYNEQFF
DNA: TGTGCCTGGAGTAGGCAGACCTACAATGAGCAGTTCTTC
size: -
D: -
J: TRBJ2-1
V: TRBV30

CDR3: CASSSNLPVNTEAFF
DNA: TGTGCCAGCAGCTCTAACCTCCCGGTGAACACTGAAGCTTTCTTT
size: few
D: -
J: TRBJ1-1
V: TRBV5-4

CDR3: CASSQRDTQYF
DNA: TGTGCCAGCAGCCAGAGAGATACGCAGTATTTT
size: few
D: -
J: TRBJ2-3
V: TRBV7-2

CDR3: CASSFKGPNTGELFF
DNA: TGTGCCAGCAGTTTTAAGGGGCCGAACACCGGGGAGCTGTTTTTT
size: many
D: -
J: TRBJ2-2
V: TRBV28

CDR3: CASSTGLAGGENTQYF
DNA: TGTGCCAGCAGTACGGGACTAGCGGGAGGTGAAAATACGCAGTATTTT
size: -
D: TRBD2
J: TRBJ2-3
V: TRBV6-6

CDR3: CASSTAAYGGETQYF
DNA: TGTGCCAGCAGTACCGCCGCCTATGGGGGTGAGACCCAGTACTTC
size: few
D: -
J: TRBJ2-5
V: TRBV2

CDR3: CASGLVLGQGPADTQYF
DNA: TGTGCTAGTGGTTTGGTACTGGGGCAGGGTCCGGCAGATACGCAGTATTTT
size: -
D: -
J: TRBJ2-3
V: TRBV12-5

CDR3: CASSSHLQGAEAFF
DNA: TGTGCCAGCAGCTCCCACCTACAGGGCGCTGAAGCTTTCTTT
size: -
D: -
J: TRBJ1-1
V: TRBV9

CDR3: CASSVGQVSGELFF
DNA: TGTGCCAGCAGCGTGGGACAGGTATCCGGGGAGCTGTTTTTT
size: -
D: TRBD1
J: TRBJ2-2
V: TRBV9

CDR3: CTSSHDIHYRDGYTF
DNA: TGCACCAGCAGCCACGATATTCACTACAGGGATGGCTACACCTTC
size: -
D: -
J: TRBJ1-2
V: TRBV1

CDR3: CASSLFSTGGFMTQYF
DNA: TGTGCCAGCAGCTTATTCTCGACAGGGGGGTTCATGACCCAGTACTTC
size: -
D: TRBD1
J: TRBJ2-5
V: TRBV7-7

CDR3: CASRTGTGQETQYF
DNA: TGTGCCAGCAGGACAGGGACGGGACAAGAGACCCAGTACTTC
size: few
D: TRBD1
J: TRBJ2-5
V: TRBV7-2

CDR3: CSVARRSIGELFF
DNA: TGCAGCGTGGCCCGTAGGAGTATCGGGGAGCTGTTTTTT
size: -
D: -
J: TRBJ2-2
V: TRBV29-1

CDR3: CASSLISGSPHTQYF
DNA: TGTGCCAGCAGCTTGATTAGCGGGAGTCCGCATACGCAGTATTTT
size: -
D: TRBD2
J: TRBJ2-3
V: TRBV5-5

CDR3: CASSPNTGTGTEAFF
DNA: TGTGCCAGCTCACCTAATACAGGGACGGGCACTGAAGCTTTCTTT
size: few
D: -
J: TRBJ1-1
V: TRBV18

CDR3: CSARVQGTIYF
DNA: TGCAGTGCTAGAGTGCAGGGGACCATATATTTT
size: few
D: -
J: TRBJ1-3
V: TRBV20-1

CDR3: CASSSPIAGGWDTQYF
DNA: TGTGCCAGCAGTTCACCTATAGCGGGAGGGTGGGATACGCAGTATTTT
size: few
D: TRBD2
J: TRBJ2-3
V: TRBV28